Below, 27 T cell receptor beta chains from the same sample are listed, as sequenced in a study of T cell responses to AZD1222 COVID-19 vaccine. Sequencing used immunoSEQ multiplex PCR; TCRdb keeps in-frame clones, though not all of them. Seen here are about 100,000 clones, 86% observed once, and the top ten hold roughly 6%. The sequenced sample was peripheral blood, obtained on day 0 of AZD1222 vaccination. Receptor source: an adult in good health.

The chain uses TRBV7-2 and TRBJ2-2, with 12 bases aligning to TRBD2. Losses at the gene ends were 5 bases for V and 1 base for J; bases not matched to a gene: 2. Germline V gives CDR1 SGHTA, CDR2 FQGNSA. The CDR3 has 16 residues. The CDR3 nucleotides read TGTGCCAGCAGCCGGGGACTAGCGGGGAACACCGGGGAGCTGTTTTTT. This codes for CASSRGLAGNTGELFF.

The chain is built from TRBV19 and TRBJ2-7, with 10 bases aligning to TRBD2. The V gene's germline CDR1 is LNHDA and CDR2 SQIVND (reference sequence). The CDR3 has 15 amino acids. J lost 2 bases, V lost 0 bases, and 1 base had no gene match. DNA of the CDR3: TGTGCCAGTAGTATAGAGAGCGGGAGGGCCTACGAGCAGTACTTC. Protein sequence: CASSIESGRAYEQYF.

The chain couples TRBV7-9 to TRBJ2-3; D is uncertain. Germline CDR1 reads SEHNR; CDR2 reads FQNEAQ (reference sequence). V gave up 4 bases and J gave up 5 bases, with 19 bases separating them. The CDR3 is made up of 16 amino acids. CDR3 in DNA: TGTGCCAGCAGCTACCGGGCCGCGCTGGCTGGAGATACGCAGTATTTT. Translation gives CASSYRAALAGDTQYF.

This clone occurred once. The chain carries TRBV18 and TRBJ1-1, with TRBD1 matching over 7 bases. The germline CDR1 and CDR2 sequences are KGHSH and LQKENI. This CDR3 spans 15 amino acids. V shed 2 bases and J 4 bases; nucleotides not matched to a gene: 7. This chain's CDR3 is CASSPTGQVGTEAFF. DNA for the CDR3: TGTGCCAGCTCACCAACCGGACAGGTTGGCACTGAAGCTTTCTTT.

The chain recombines TRBV5-5 with TRBJ2-7; a weak D match, TRBD1 (6 bases). The CDR3 spans 14 residues. The V gene lost 4 bases and the J gene lost 5 bases, with 16 bases spanning the gap. Per the germline V gene, CDR1 is SGHKS and CDR2 is YYEKEE (reference sequence). CDR3 in DNA: TGTGCCAGCAGCGGGATACAGGGTCTCCACGAGCAGTACTTC. It codes for CASSGIQGLHEQYF.

The V call is TRBV15, the J call TRBJ1-5; no clear D gene. V was pared by 3 bases and J by 9 bases, with 15 bases between. Germline values: CDR1 LNHNV, CDR2 YYDKDF (reference sequence). This CDR3 is 14 amino acids long. In nucleotides, the CDR3 is TGTGCCACCAGCAGCCGTACGACGGGTCGGCCCCAGCATTTT. Protein: CATSSRTTGRPQHF.

This clone has just one count. The J gene is TRBJ2-7, the V gene TRBV5-1; D unresolved. The CDR3 is 14 amino acids. Trimming took 0 bases from V and 0 from J, leaving 7 bases between them. The germline CDR1 and CDR2 sequences are SGHRS and YFSETQ. DNA of the CDR3: TGCGCCAGCAGCTTGGGCTTGAGCTCCTACGAGCAGTACTTC. It translates to CASSLGLSSYEQYF. The full variable domain, its missing parts supplied by reference TRBV5-1 and TRBJ2-7, is KAGVTQTPRYLIKTRGQQVTLSCSPISGHRSVSWYQQTPGQGLQFLFEYFSETQRNKGNFPGRFSGRQFSNSRSEMNVSTLELGDSALYLCASSLGLSSYEQYFGPGTRLTVT.

J is TRBJ2-5 and V is TRBV6-5, with D perhaps matching TRBD2 (6 bases). The V end lost 6 bases, the J end lost 1 base, and 9 bases lay between the germline ends. This CDR3 region has 13 residues. Germline CDR1 reads MNHEY; CDR2 reads SVGAGI. CDR3: CASRLAAQETQYF. Here the CDR3 DNA reads TGTGCCAGCAGGTTAGCGGCCCAAGAGACCCAGTACTTC.

This clone appeared a few times. V is TRBV2 and J is TRBJ2-4, with TRBD2 identical over 12 bases. This CDR3 spans 17 amino acids. V shed 3 bases and J 0 bases; nucleotides not matched to a gene: 3. Germline CDR1 is SNHLY and CDR2 is FYNNEI. CDR3 in DNA: TGTGCCAGCAGTGAGACTAGCGGGGGCTCAGCCAAAAACATTCAGTACTTC. Translating gives CASSETSGGSAKNIQYF.

This chain uses TRBV6-5 with TRBJ1-2; 10 positions agree with TRBD1. The CDR3 has 15 residues. Germline CDR1 and CDR2: MNHEY and SVGAGI. After removal of 5 bases from V and 5 bases from J, the junction contained 8 bases not matched to a gene. This CDR3 is CASSTGTGVWYGYTF. In DNA form, the CDR3 reads TGTGCCAGCAGTACCGGGACAGGGGTTTGGTATGGCTACACCTTC.

The rearrangement uses TRBV4-3 and TRBJ2-7; maybe TRBD1 (5 bases). Looked up from germline, CDR1 is LGHNA and CDR2 is YSLEER. This CDR3 contains 14 residues. Trimming shortened V by 1 base and J by 3 bases, and 10 bases separated the two germline ends. CDR3 amino acids: CASSQGAGLYEQYF. In DNA form, the CDR3 reads TGCGCCAGCAGCCAAGGGGCAGGGCTCTACGAGCAGTACTTC.

The rearrangement uses TRBV4-1 and TRBJ1-1; D perhaps matches TRBD1 (5 bases). Per the germline V gene, CDR1 is MGHRA and CDR2 is YSYEKL. This CDR3 comprises 16 residues. Trimming took 4 bases from V and 0 from J, leaving 15 bases between them. The CDR3 DNA follows: TGCGCCAGCAGCCCCCCGAGGGGCAGGATGAACACTGAAGCTTTCTTT. Residues: CASSPPRGRMNTEAFF.

V is TRBV24-1 and J is TRBJ2-3, with D perhaps given as TRBD1 or TRBD2 (6 bases each). This CDR3 has 13 amino acids. The V gene lost 10 bases and the J gene lost 0 bases, with 10 bases spanning the gap. CDR1 KGHDR and CDR2 SFDVKD come from the germline V gene. In DNA form, the CDR3 reads TGTGCCACGGAGGGGGATAGCACAGATACGCAGTATTTT. It yields the protein CATEGDSTDTQYF.

V is TRBV12-5 and J is TRBJ2-7; unclear D gene. Germline values: CDR1 LGHNT, CDR2 FRNRAP. The CDR3 extends over 11 amino acids. Deletions cut 6 bases from V and 7 bases from J, with 10 bases between. CDR3 protein: CASGESGEQYF. The CDR3 DNA follows: TGTGCTAGTGGCGAGAGTGGGGAGCAGTACTTC.

In this sample, this clone turned up a few times. This sequence joins TRBV5-1 and TRBJ2-1; 14 bases line up with TRBD2. The germline V gene has CDR1 SGHRS and CDR2 YFSETQ. V was pared by 4 bases and J by 4 bases, with 7 bases of the junction left unmatched. The CDR3 spans 17 residues. CDR3 in DNA: TGCGCCAGCAGCAAAACGACTAGCGGGAGGGGGTACAATGAGCAGTTCTTC. Translating gives CASSKTTSGRGYNEQFF.

J is TRBJ1-4 and V is TRBV18, with TRBD1 identical over 8 bases. The germline V gene encodes CDR1 KGHSH and CDR2 LQKENI. The CDR3 length is 14 residues. The V segment lost 1 base and the J segment 8 bases; nucleotides outside the gene matches: 3. The CDR3 region is CASSPQPGGEKLFF. In DNA, the CDR3 is TGTGCCAGCTCACCACAACCAGGGGGCGAAAAACTGTTTTTT. Using reference TRBV18 and TRBJ1-4 for the parts outside the CDR3, the full variable domain is NAGVMQNPRHLVRRRGQEARLRCSPMKGHSHVYWYRQLPEEGLKFMVYLQKENIIDESGMPKERFSAEFPKEGPSILRIQQVVRGDSAAYFCASSPQPGGEKLFFGSGTQLSVL.

The gene calls are TRBV25-1 and TRBJ2-3; the D gene is possibly TRBD2 (5 bases). The germline V and J ends were trimmed by 6 bases and 4 bases, with 8 bases remaining between them. CDR1 and CDR2 (germline): MGHDK, SYGVNS. The CDR3 is made up of 12 amino acids. CDR3 nucleotide sequence: TGTGCCAGCAGACGGGGAGCAGATACGCAGTATTTT. Its protein product is CASRRGADTQYF. Full variable domain (remainder filled in from reference TRBV25-1 and TRBJ2-3): EADIYQTPRYLVIGTGKKITLECSQTMGHDKMYWYQQDPGMELHLIHYSYGVNSTEKGDLSSESTVSRIRTEHFPLTLESARPSHTSQYLCASRRGADTQYFGPGTRLTVL.

This clone was observed a single time. The chain has TRBV7-9 and TRBJ2-3; a weak D match, TRBD2 (6 bases). Germline CDR1 and CDR2: SEHNR and FQNEAQ (reference sequence). V lost 4 bases and J 0 bases, leaving 20 bases between the germline ends. The CDR3 totals 18 residues. CDR3 sequence: CASSSMTGETYSTDTQYF. The CDR3 DNA sequence: TGTGCCAGCAGCTCGATGACGGGGGAAACCTACAGCACAGATACGCAGTATTTT.

The rearrangement uses TRBV5-6 and TRBJ1-2; 7 nucleotides match TRBD1. CDR1 and CDR2 from the germline V gene are SGHDT and YYEEEE. CDR3 length: 14 amino acids. Trimming took 4 bases from V and 4 from J; bases not matched to a gene: 7. The DNA of the CDR3 is TGTGCCAGCAGCGTCGGGACAGAGTTCTATGGCTACACCTTC. This sequence encodes CASSVGTEFYGYTF.

V and J are TRBV4-2 and TRBJ1-1, with 11 nucleotides matching TRBD1. The length of the CDR3 is 15 residues. Germline-derived CDR1 and CDR2 are LGHNA and YNFKEQ. Trimming took 4 bases from V and 3 from J; bases not matched to a gene: 4. The CDR3 nucleotides read TGTGCCAGCAGCCGGGCGGGACAGGGGGACACTGAAGCTTTCTTT. Translated: CASSRAGQGDTEAFF.

This chain uses TRBV10-1 with TRBJ1-4; no clear D. Germline V gene lookup returns CDR1 WNHNN and CDR2 SYGVQD (reference sequence). V lost 5 bases, J lost 4 bases, and 8 bases lay in between. The CDR3 totals 13 residues. CDR3 protein: CASSPDLNEKLFF. In DNA form, the CDR3 reads TGCGCCAGCAGTCCAGACCTTAATGAAAAACTGTTTTTT.

The V gene is TRBV27, the J gene TRBJ1-1, with D possibly being TRBD1 (6 bases). Per germline, CDR1 MNHEY and CDR2 SMNVEV (reference sequence). The CDR3 sequence is 14 residues long. V dropped 3 bases and J dropped 6 bases, with 14 bases sitting between them. CDR3 DNA sequence: TGTGCCAGCAGTTTTGGGGGCAGGGCCGCTGAAGCTTTCTTT. Translation: CASSFGGRAAEAFF.

The gene calls are TRBV5-1 and TRBJ2-3; TRBD2 matches 11 bases. This CDR3 has 17 amino acids. Losses at the gene ends were 4 bases for V and 2 bases for J; bases not matched to a gene: 9. CDR1 is SGHRS and CDR2 is YFSETQ in the germline V gene. CDR3 nucleotide sequence: TGCGCCAGCAGCGCCCTAGCGGGGGGAACCAACACAGATACGCAGTATTTT. Protein sequence: CASSALAGGTNTDTQYF. Full variable domain (missing parts from reference TRBV5-1 and TRBJ2-3): KAGVTQTPRYLIKTRGQQVTLSCSPISGHRSVSWYQQTPGQGLQFLFEYFSETQRNKGNFPGRFSGRQFSNSRSEMNVSTLELGDSALYLCASSALAGGTNTDTQYFGPGTRLTVL.

In nucleotides, the CDR3 is TGTGCCAGCAGCCAGAGGGCGGGGCGCTCCTACAATGAGCAGTTCTTC. It is translated as CASSQRAGRSYNEQFF. The chain is built from TRBV11-1 and TRBJ2-1, with D possibly matching TRBD2 (6 bases). The CDR3 is 16 amino acids. Trimming shortened V by 5 bases and J by 0 bases, and 14 bases separated the two germline ends. From germline, CDR1 is SGHAT and CDR2 FQDESV (reference sequence). Complete variable domain (other parts from reference TRBV11-1 and TRBJ2-1): EAEVAQSPRYKITEKSQAVAFWCDPISGHATLYWYRQILGQGPELLVQFQDESVVDDSQLPKDRFSAERLKGVDSTLKIQPAELGDSAMYLCASSQRAGRSYNEQFFGPGTRLTVL.

The chain employs TRBV9 and TRBJ2-3; perhaps TRBD2 as D (5 bases). The CDR3 consists of 13 residues. The ends were cut back, 3 bases at V and 6 bases at J, with 11 bases in the middle. Germline assignment: CDR1 SGDLS and CDR2 YYNGEE. Here the CDR3 DNA reads TGTGCCAGCAGCGCCTACACGGGGGATACGCAGTATTTT. This translates into CASSAYTGDTQYF.

This clone was observed once. The chain combines TRBV9 with TRBJ1-1; D uncertain. Germline values: CDR1 SGDLS, CDR2 YYNGEE. This CDR3 has 14 residues. The V end was cut by 3 bases, the J end by 1 base, with 10 bases between. The CDR3 nucleotides read TGTGCCAGCAGCGCCCAGACGGGGAACACTGAAGCTTTCTTT. Its translation: CASSAQTGNTEAFF.

J is TRBJ1-5 and V is TRBV10-2; 7 bases are shared with TRBD1. Trimming removed 4 bases from V and 6 bases from J; junction bases left unmatched: 3. From germline, CDR1 is WSHSY and CDR2 SAAADI. This CDR3 has 13 residues. Here the CDR3 reads CASSVTGIQPQHF. The CDR3 DNA reads as TGCGCCAGCAGTGTGACAGGGATTCAGCCCCAGCATTTT.